A single sample gave rise to the 12 T cell receptor beta chains below, sequenced in a study of CD8 T cells in Susac syndrome. RNA amounts of 0.5 to 1 ug underwent reverse transcription with random hexamers. TCRdb re-called the immunoSEQ multiplex PCR reads through MiXCR, storing one row per CDR3 protein. The sample has 90,000 or so distinct CDR3 sequences; roughly 91% are singletons. Sequenced: CD8+ T cells from PBMCs. These receptors all stem from a human donor in good health.

The V and J genes are TRBV9 and TRBJ2-3, with no clear D. V dropped 0 bases and J dropped 3 bases, with 11 bases sitting between them. The CDR3 extends over 15 amino acids. Germline V gives CDR1 SGDLS, CDR2 YYNGEE. The CDR3 sequence is CASSVDPVWTDTQYF. The CDR3, as DNA: TGTGCCAGCAGCGTAGACCCGGTTTGGACAGATACGCAGTATTTT.

The gene calls are TRBV4-1 and TRBJ1-1; D is uncertain. This CDR3 has 15 amino acids. Germline lookup yields CDR1 MGHRA and CDR2 YSYEKL. Trimming cost V 4 bases and J 3 bases, with 15 bases left between them. The CDR3 loop reads CASSPGGEVHTEAFF. CDR3 sequence (DNA): TGCGCCAGCAGCCCAGGCGGGGAGGTGCACACTGAAGCTTTCTTT.

CDR3 sequence (DNA): TGCGCCAGCAGCACAACCCCAATTAGGGGACAGAAAAGGGAGACCCAGTACTTC. Translation: CASSTTPIRGQKRETQYF. The chain carries TRBV5-1 and TRBJ2-5; TRBD1 matches 7 bases. CDR1 is SGHRS, CDR2 YFSETQ, per germline. The CDR3 has 18 amino acids. V gave up 4 bases and J gave up 5 bases; unmatched junction bases: 20.

V usage is TRBV20-1 and J usage is TRBJ2-1; 14 bases align to TRBD2. J gave up 6 bases and V 3 bases, and 7 bases lay outside the gene matches. The germline V gene has CDR1 DFQATT and CDR2 SNEGSKA (reference sequence). There are 16 residues in the CDR3. CDR3 loop: CSARTSGGAGGNEQFF. The DNA of the CDR3 is TGCAGTGCTAGGACTAGCGGGGGGGCCGGGGGCAATGAGCAGTTCTTC.

The chain has TRBV13 and TRBJ2-7; D gene unclear. In germline, CDR1 is PRHDT, CDR2 FYEKMQ (reference sequence). This CDR3 is built from 14 residues. V was cut by 1 base and J by 7 bases, with 14 bases left in between. The chain's CDR3 is CASSLDGSRREQYF. The CDR3 bases are TGTGCCAGCAGCTTAGATGGCAGCCGTCGGGAGCAGTACTTC.

The J gene is TRBJ1-1, the V gene TRBV7-9; tentative D call: TRBD1 (6 bases). V was clipped by 1 base and J by 0 bases, with 9 bases between them. The CDR3 is 15 amino acids. CDR1 SEHNR and CDR2 FQNEAQ come from the germline V gene (reference sequence). This CDR3 is CASSLGGQMNTEAFF. Here the CDR3 DNA reads TGTGCCAGCAGCTTAGGGGGACAAATGAACACTGAAGCTTTCTTT.

V and J are TRBV6-5 and TRBJ1-1, with a tentative D call TRBD1 (5 bases). Germline assignment: CDR1 MNHEY and CDR2 SVGAGI. The CDR3 is made up of 16 amino acids. V lost 0 bases and J lost 0, with 11 bases in between. In nucleotides, the CDR3 is TGTGCCAGCAGTTACTCCCAGACAGAAATGAACACTGAAGCTTTCTTT. Protein: CASSYSQTEMNTEAFF.

V usage is TRBV12-3 or TRBV12-4 and J usage is TRBJ2-3; D remains ambiguous. V was trimmed by 8 bases and J by 6 bases, leaving 12 bases between them. The CDR3 extends over 12 amino acids. The CDR3 DNA sequence: TGTGCCAGCGGCCTAGTCGGCGATACGCAGTATTTT. As protein: CASGLVGDTQYF.

In this sample, this clonotype turned up once. The chain links TRBV7-2 to TRBJ2-7; either TRBD1 or TRBD2 may supply D (6 bases each). Germline CDR1 reads SGHTA; CDR2 reads FQGNSA. This CDR3 spans 13 amino acids. With 6 bases removed from V and 3 bases from J, the gap between germline ends came to 12 bases. CDR3 coding DNA: TGTGCCAGCAGTTCCAGGGGAGGCTACGAGCAGTACTTC. Residues: CASSSRGGYEQYF. The complete variable domain, with remaining parts taken from reference TRBV7-2 and TRBJ2-7, reads GAGVSQSPSNKVTEKGKDVELRCDPISGHTALYWYRQSLGQGLEFLIYFQGNSAPDKSGLPSDRFSAERTGGSVSTLTIQRTQQEDSAVYLCASSSRGGYEQYFGPGTRLTVT.

The count of this clonotype is one. The CDR3 DNA reads TGCAGTGCTAGGGACTACTATGGCTACACCTTC. It specifies CSARDYYGYTF. This chain joins TRBV20-1 and TRBJ1-2; D is undetermined. The CDR3 spans 11 residues. Germline CDR1 is DFQATT and CDR2 is SNEGSKA (reference sequence). Trimming shortened V by 3 bases and J by 3 bases, and 5 bases separated the two germline ends.

The rearrangement links TRBV6-5 to TRBJ1-2; 8 nucleotides agree with TRBD1. This CDR3 is 15 amino acids long. With V trimmed by 6 bases and J by 6 bases, 12 bases remained unmatched. Per the germline V gene, CDR1 is MNHEY and CDR2 is SVGAGI. The CDR3 DNA is TGTGCCAGCAGCCGGGGACAGGCAGACAAGAATGGCTACACCTTC. It yields the protein CASSRGQADKNGYTF.

The chain couples TRBV19 to TRBJ2-2; tentatively, D is TRBD1 or TRBD2 (7 bases each). This CDR3 spans 18 amino acids. V lost 6 bases to trimming and J lost 0 bases, with 20 bases between them. The germline V gene encodes CDR1 LNHDA and CDR2 SQIVND (reference sequence). CDR3 sequence (DNA): TGTGCCAGTAGCGTCGACAGGGAGGGACTCGCGAACACCGGGGAGCTGTTTTTT. It translates to CASSVDREGLANTGELFF. Variable domain in full (rest from reference TRBV19 and TRBJ2-2): DGGITQSPKYLFRKEGQNVTLSCEQNLNHDAMYWYRQDPGQGLRLIYYSQIVNDFQKGDIAEGYSVSREKKESFPLTVTSAQKNPTAFYLCASSVDREGLANTGELFFGEGSRLTVL.